Listed below are T cell receptor beta chains from one sample, sequenced in a study of blood T cell repertoires in COVID-19. Method: immunoSEQ multiplex PCR; TCRdb's copy keeps in-frame clones and lacks some. In the table there are about 320,000 clones, over 75% of which are singletons. Sequencing was performed on PBMCs or T cells enriched from blood (not recorded which). The receptor source for this set is a man younger than 40 who had recovered from COVID-19. CDR3s include the opening cysteine and the closing phenylalanine or tryptophan. The D gene is left open where the match is weak. Some rows mark clone size as missing; the rest say once, few, many or name a class of expanded clone.

clone_size | j_call | d_call | v_call | cdr3_aa | cdr3_nt
many | TRBJ2-7 | NA | TRBV7-9 | CASSLEWGSAPYEQYF | TGTGCCAGCAGCTTAGAATGGGGCAGTGCCCCCTACGAGCAGTACTTC
NA | TRBJ2-7 | NA | TRBV13 | CASSLGGGANEQYF | TGTGCCAGCAGCTTAGGTGGGGGGGCGAACGAGCAGTACTTC
NA | TRBJ2-5 | TRBD2 | TRBV28 | CASRKRLAGAQETQYF | TGTGCCAGCAGGAAGAGACTAGCGGGGGCTCAAGAGACCCAGTACTTC
once | TRBJ2-3 | NA | TRBV28 | CASSFPQGAYRTDTQYF | TGTGCCAGCAGTTTCCCCCAAGGGGCCTACCGCACAGATACGCAGTATTTT
NA | TRBJ1-5 | TRBD1 | TRBV19 | CASSTTGGGNQPQHF | TGTGCCAGTAGTACCACAGGGGGCGGCAATCAGCCCCAGCATTTT
NA | TRBJ1-4 | NA | TRBV7-6 | CASSLGGEEKLFF | TGTGCCAGCAGCTTAGGGGGGGAGGAAAAACTGTTTTTT
NA | TRBJ2-7 | NA | TRBV20-1 | CSASYRGTASYEQYF | TGCAGTGCTAGTTATCGGGGGACAGCATCCTACGAGCAGTACTTC
NA | TRBJ1-1 | NA | TRBV2 | CASGQTDFMNTEAFF | TGTGCCAGCGGACAAACAGACTTTATGAACACTGAAGCTTTCTTT
NA | TRBJ2-7 | NA | TRBV2 | CASSTGTTYEQYF | TGTGCCAGCTCCACGGGTACCACCTACGAGCAGTACTTC
NA | TRBJ1-6 | NA | TRBV10-3 | CAINNGIPNSPLHF | TGTGCCATCAACAACGGGATACCGAATTCACCCCTCCACTTT
NA | TRBJ2-7 | NA | TRBV28 | CASSRDYEQYF | TGTGCCAGCAGTCGAGACTACGAGCAGTACTTC
NA | TRBJ2-3 | TRBD1 | TRBV3-1/TRBV3-2 | CASSLRDRAIVHPFADTQYF | TGTGCCAGCAGCCTCCGGGACAGGGCCATCGTTCACCCCTTCGCAGATACGCAGTATTTT
NA | TRBJ1-2 | NA | TRBV5-6 | CASSLGTAYGYTF | TGTGCCAGCAGCTTGGGGACAGCGTATGGCTACACCTTC
NA | TRBJ2-5 | TRBD2 | TRBV5-6 | CASSLGPSGVKETQYF | TGTGCCAGCAGCCTGGGGCCTAGCGGGGTTAAAGAGACCCAGTACTTC
NA | TRBJ2-4 | TRBD2 | TRBV11-2 | CASSPRTSGAFLYIQYF | TGTGCCAGCAGCCCACGGACTAGCGGGGCTTTCTTGTACATTCAGTACTTC
NA | TRBJ1-1 | NA | TRBV7-8 | CATTGTLNTEAFF | TGTGCCACCACCGGGACTTTGAACACTGAAGCTTTCTTT
NA | TRBJ1-2 | NA | TRBV27 | CASSFRGSFGLGYTF | TGTGCCAGCAGTTTCAGGGGATCATTCGGTTTGGGCTACACCTTC
few | TRBJ1-5 | TRBD1 | TRBV19 | CASSRSGGGNQPQHF | TGTGCCAGTAGTAGGTCAGGGGGTGGCAATCAGCCCCAGCATTTT
NA | TRBJ2-5 | TRBD1 | TRBV5-1 | CASSFDPMTGNWETQYF | TGCGCCAGCAGCTTTGACCCGATGACAGGGAACTGGGAGACCCAGTACTTC
NA | TRBJ2-7 | NA | TRBV4-1 | CASSQDETGEIVYEQYF | TGCGCCAGCAGCCAAGATGAAACGGGGGAGATTGTATACGAGCAGTACTTC
NA | TRBJ2-5 | NA | TRBV5-1 | CASSTDPSGVETQYF | TGCGCCAGCAGCACCGACCCCTCGGGGGTGGAGACCCAGTACTTC
NA | TRBJ1-5 | TRBD1 | TRBV4-1 | CASSQDGTGFQPQHF | TGCGCCAGCAGCCAAGATGGGACAGGGTTTCAGCCCCAGCATTTT
NA | TRBJ2-5 | TRBD2 | TRBV7-7 | CASSSGLAGGYETQYF | TGTGCCAGCAGCTCTGGACTAGCGGGGGGGTACGAGACCCAGTACTTC
once | TRBJ2-7 | TRBD1 | TRBV28 | CASRPGQGYEQYF | TGTGCCAGCAGGCCGGGACAGGGGTACGAGCAGTACTTC
NA | TRBJ1-1 | NA | TRBV11-2 | CASSLTGNTEAFF | TGTGCCAGCAGCTTAACCGGGAACACTGAAGCTTTCTTT
once | TRBJ1-1 | NA | TRBV10-1 | CASSEAGQAFF | TGCGCCAGCAGTGAGGCAGGGCAAGCTTTCTTT
NA | TRBJ2-7 | NA | TRBV2 | CASSESRGYEQYF | TGTGCCAGCAGTGAGTCGCGGGGCTACGAGCAGTACTTC
NA | TRBJ2-3 | TRBD2 | TRBV5-4 | CASRVAGSTDTQYF | TGTGCCAGCAGAGTAGCGGGGAGCACAGATACGCAGTATTTT
NA | TRBJ1-2 | NA | TRBV6-1 | CASSENRQDTF | TGTGCCAGCAGTGAAAACAGGCAGGACACCTTC
NA | TRBJ1-2 | NA | TRBV4-2 | CASSQDVGGDNYGYTF | TGTGCCAGCAGCCAAGATGTAGGAGGGGACAACTATGGCTACACCTTC
NA | TRBJ2-7 | TRBD2 | TRBV6-2/TRBV6-3 | CASSRLAGEALQYF | TGTGCCAGCAGTAGACTAGCGGGGGAGGCTTTGCAGTACTTC
NA | TRBJ2-5 | NA | TRBV10-1 | CASSEDLGETQYF | TGCGCCAGCAGTGAAGACTTAGGAGAGACCCAGTACTTC
NA | TRBJ1-6 | TRBD1 | TRBV10-2 | CASREQGAQGSPLHF | TGCGCCAGCAGGGAACAGGGGGCCCAAGGATCACCCCTCCACTTT
few | TRBJ2-7 | TRBD1 | TRBV29-1 | CSVRTGDSYEQYF | TGCAGCGTCAGGACAGGGGATTCCTACGAGCAGTACTTC
NA | TRBJ1-1 | NA | TRBV11-2 | CASSSIPVRTENTEAFF | TGTGCCAGCAGCTCTATACCGGTGAGGACAGAAAACACTGAAGCTTTCTTT
NA | TRBJ2-7 | NA | TRBV7-8 | CASSFFGGLYEQYF | TGTGCCAGCAGCTTTTTCGGGGGGCTCTACGAGCAGTACTTC